The rows below give T cell receptor beta chains drawn from one sample of a study of beta chain features in type 1 diabetes. Libraries were prepared by immunoSEQ multiplex PCR; TCRdb keeps only in-frame clonotypes and omits some of them. The sample lists around 500,000 clones; 30% were seen once. Sequencing input: naive CD4+ T cells from blood. Source of these receptors: a man younger than 35 in good health. Each CDR3 is given with its conserved first and last residue. D genes are given only for firm matches. Not every row has a clone size; where given, it reads once, few, many or a size class.

-,-,TRBJ2-3,TRBV7-2,CASSLFPVTTTDTQYF,TGTGCCAGCAGCTTATTTCCGGTCACGACCACAGATACGCAGTATTTT
-,-,TRBJ2-7,TRBV7-2,CASSTRTAYEQYF,TGTGCCAGCAGCACCCGGACCGCCTACGAGCAGTACTTC
TRBD1,-,TRBJ2-4,TRBV5-4,CASSLAGRGQENIQYF,TGTGCCAGCAGCTTGGCAGGCAGGGGGCAGGAAAACATTCAGTACTTC
-,-,TRBJ1-5,TRBV6-1,CASSEEPIQPQHF,TGTGCCAGCAGTGAGGAGCCCATTCAGCCCCAGCATTTT
-,few,TRBJ2-3,TRBV2,CASSEVLADTQYF,TGTGCCAGCAGTGAAGTACTTGCAGATACGCAGTATTTT
-,few,TRBJ2-1,TRBV5-1,CASSLEYNEQFF,TGCGCCAGCAGCTTGGAGTACAATGAGCAGTTCTTC
TRBD2,few,TRBJ2-6,TRBV30,CAWSFPGLLSGANVLTF,TGTGCCTGGAGTTTCCCGGGACTACTCTCTGGGGCCAACGTCCTGACTTTC
-,few,TRBJ2-3,TRBV7-9,CASSGGLRTDTQYF,TGTGCCAGCAGCGGAGGACTGAGGACAGATACGCAGTATTTT
TRBD1,-,TRBJ2-6,TRBV9,CASSLGTGRSGANVLTF,TGTGCCAGCAGCCTAGGGACAGGCCGCTCTGGGGCCAACGTCCTGACTTTC
TRBD2,few,TRBJ2-7,TRBV30,CAWRSGRAYEQYF,TGTGCCTGGAGGAGCGGGAGGGCCTACGAGCAGTACTTC
-,few,TRBJ2-3,TRBV5-6,CASSHLRDTDTQYF,TGTGCCAGCAGCCATCTCCGGGATACAGATACGCAGTATTTT
TRBD2,-,TRBJ2-5,TRBV29-1,CSVEGLAGLKETQYF,TGCAGCGTTGAGGGACTAGCGGGATTAAAAGAGACCCAGTACTTC
-,-,TRBJ2-7,TRBV18,CASSPLLRDHEQYF,TGTGCCAGCTCACCTCTCTTGAGGGACCACGAGCAGTACTTC
TRBD1,-,TRBJ1-1,TRBV18,CASSPRDRELPEAFF,TGTGCCAGCTCACCCCGGGACAGGGAGCTCCCTGAAGCTTTCTTT
-,few,TRBJ1-5,TRBV30,CAWSAGLGNQPQHF,TGTGCCTGGAGCGCGGGACTGGGCAATCAGCCCCAGCATTTT
TRBD1,-,TRBJ2-1,TRBV29-1,CSVEEQGAVGNEQFF,TGCAGCGTTGAAGAACAGGGGGCTGTTGGCAATGAGCAGTTCTTC
-,few,TRBJ1-5,TRBV9,CASSVGGHNQPQHF,TGTGCCAGCAGCGTAGGGGGACACAATCAGCCCCAGCATTTT
TRBD1,few,TRBJ2-7,TRBV29-1,CSGDKLPSGTGISSYEQYF,TGCAGCGGTGATAAACTGCCCTCCGGGACAGGGATTAGCTCCTACGAGCAGTACTTC
-,-,TRBJ2-5,TRBV29-1,CSVRGHQETQYF,TGCAGCGTCCGAGGGCACCAAGAGACCCAGTACTTC
-,-,TRBJ2-1,TRBV5-4,CASSFGAGFGFF,TGTGCCAGCAGCTTTGGCGCGGGATTTGGGTTCTTC
TRBD1,few,TRBJ1-5,TRBV30,CAWSVRGRGNQPQHF,TGTGCCTGGAGTGTGAGGGGGCGAGGCAATCAGCCCCAGCATTTT
-,few,TRBJ2-1,TRBV14,CASSQVGTYNEQFF,TGTGCCAGCAGCCAAGTGGGTACCTACAATGAGCAGTTCTTC
-,-,TRBJ2-1,TRBV6-5,CASSREGGNEQFF,TGTGCCAGCAGTCGAGAGGGGGGCAATGAGCAGTTCTTC
TRBD1,few,TRBJ2-7,TRBV28,CASSGGGQGYYEQYF,TGTGCCAGCAGTGGTGGGGGACAGGGATACTACGAGCAGTACTTC
-,few,TRBJ2-1,TRBV25-1,CASSPSNEQFF,TGTGCCAGCAGCCCGAGTAATGAGCAGTTCTTC
-,few,TRBJ1-2,TRBV2,CASSREGYGYTF,TGTGCCAGCAGTAGGGAGGGCTATGGCTACACCTTC
-,-,TRBJ1-3,TRBV30,CAWTFGLLRKNTIYF,TGTGCCTGGACCTTCGGGCTTCTCAGGAAGAACACCATATATTTT
-,-,TRBJ2-6,TRBV7-2,CASSLVVVGGANVLTF,TGTGCCAGCAGCTTAGTCGTCGTGGGTGGGGCCAACGTCCTGACTTTC
-,-,TRBJ2-7,TRBV18,CASSPEGSSYEQYF,TGTGCCAGCTCACCAGAGGGGAGCTCCTACGAGCAGTACTTC
TRBD2,few,TRBJ2-1,TRBV4-3,CASSRQVERGYNEQFF,TGCGCCAGCAGCCGCCAAGTCGAGCGGGGCTACAATGAGCAGTTCTTC
TRBD2,-,TRBJ2-3,TRBV28,CASSLSGRAWDTQYF,TGTGCCAGCAGTCTTAGCGGGAGGGCCTGGGATACGCAGTATTTT
TRBD2,few,TRBJ2-7,TRBV30,CAWSVKRETEQYF,TGTGCCTGGAGTGTAAAGCGGGAGACCGAGCAGTACTTC
-,few,TRBJ2-1,TRBV29-1,CSVAVYNEQFF,TGCAGCGTTGCCGTCTACAATGAGCAGTTCTTC
-,few,TRBJ1-2,TRBV30,CAWSPDKSNYGYTF,TGTGCCTGGAGTCCGGACAAGTCTAACTATGGCTACACCTTC
-,-,TRBJ2-7,TRBV21-1,CASSKAGGETCEQYF,TGTGCCAGCAGCAAAGCTGGGGGAGAGACCTGCGAGCAGTACTTC
-,few,TRBJ2-7,TRBV29-1,CSVGGPTFSYEQYF,TGCAGCGTGGGGGGACCGACGTTCTCCTACGAGCAGTACTTC
-,-,TRBJ1-1,TRBV7-9,CASSSRDGEAFF,TGTGCCAGCAGCTCCCGGGACGGGGAAGCTTTCTTT
TRBD2,-,TRBJ2-7,TRBV30,CAWSVSSGGYEQYF,TGTGCCTGGAGTGTTTCTAGCGGGGGATACGAGCAGTACTTC
-,few,TRBJ1-1,TRBV9,CASRRAGGTLNTEAFF,-
TRBD1,-,TRBJ2-5,TRBV29-1,CSVEDTGGWETQYF,TGCAGCGTTGAAGATACAGGGGGGTGGGAGACCCAGTACTTC
-,few,TRBJ2-5,TRBV20-1,CSARGKETQYF,TGCAGTGCTAGAGGGAAAGAGACCCAGTACTTC
-,-,TRBJ1-5,TRBV7-2,CASSLEAGDQPQHF,TGTGCCAGCAGCTTAGAGGCAGGGGATCAGCCCCAGCATTTT
-,-,TRBJ1-4,TRBV4-3,CASSQAFRINEKLFF,TGCGCCAGCAGCCAAGCTTTTCGGATTAATGAAAAACTGTTTTTT
TRBD1,-,TRBJ2-5,TRBV27,CASSSWDRVETQYF,TGTGCCAGCAGTTCCTGGGACAGGGTAGAGACCCAGTACTTC
-,-,TRBJ2-3,TRBV30,CAWSVQDTQYF,TGTGCCTGGAGTGTACAAGATACGCAGTATTTT
-,-,TRBJ1-5,TRBV30,CAWSTNSGGNQPQHF,TGTGCCTGGAGTACCAATTCGGGGGGTAATCAGCCCCAGCATTTT
TRBD1,few,TRBJ2-2,TRBV7-9,CASSPRQGDTGELFF,TGTGCCAGCAGCCCCCGACAGGGAGACACCGGGGAGCTGTTTTTT
-,few,TRBJ1-5,TRBV29-1,CSVGGTGNGQPQHF,TGCAGCGTTGGGGGCACGGGGAACGGTCAGCCCCAGCATTTT
TRBD2,-,TRBJ2-7,TRBV30,CAWSVRTSGSLQYF,TGTGCCTGGAGTGTCCGGACTAGCGGGAGTCTGCAGTACTTC
-,-,TRBJ2-4,TRBV4-2,CASSQRAGAKNIQYF,TGTGCCAGCAGCCAGCGAGCGGGAGCCAAAAACATTCAGTACTTC
TRBD2,-,TRBJ2-5,TRBV11-1,CASSLELAGETQYF,TGTGCCAGCAGCTTAGAACTAGCGGGAGAGACCCAGTACTTC
TRBD1,-,TRBJ1-1,TRBV30,CAWSRQGEAFF,TGTGCCTGGAGCCGACAGGGTGAAGCTTTCTTT
-,-,TRBJ2-3,TRBV7-2,CASSQTQGFSDTQYF,TGTGCCAGCAGCCAGACCCAGGGGTTCTCAGATACGCAGTATTTT